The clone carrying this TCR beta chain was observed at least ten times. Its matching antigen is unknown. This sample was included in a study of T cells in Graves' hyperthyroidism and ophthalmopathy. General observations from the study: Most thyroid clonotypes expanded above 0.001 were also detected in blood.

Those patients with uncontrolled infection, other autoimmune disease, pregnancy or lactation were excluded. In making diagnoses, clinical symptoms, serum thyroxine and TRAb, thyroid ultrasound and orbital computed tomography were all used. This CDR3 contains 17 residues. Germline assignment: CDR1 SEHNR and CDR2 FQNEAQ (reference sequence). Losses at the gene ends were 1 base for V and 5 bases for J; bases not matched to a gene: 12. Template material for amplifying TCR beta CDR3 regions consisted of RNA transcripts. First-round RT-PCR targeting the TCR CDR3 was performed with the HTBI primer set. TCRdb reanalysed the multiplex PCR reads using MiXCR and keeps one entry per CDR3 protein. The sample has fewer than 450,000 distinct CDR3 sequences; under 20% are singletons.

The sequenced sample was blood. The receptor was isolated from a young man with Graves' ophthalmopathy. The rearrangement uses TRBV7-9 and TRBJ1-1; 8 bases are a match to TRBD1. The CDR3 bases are TGTGCCAGCAGCTTAGGCCCCTTAACAGGGGGTAGGACTGAAGCTTTCTTT. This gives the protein CASSLGPLTGGRTEAFF.